The clone carrying this T cell receptor (beta chain) occurred once. These data originate in a study of T cell responses to AZD1222 COVID-19 vaccine. Libraries were prepared by immunoSEQ multiplex PCR; TCRdb keeps only in-frame clonotypes and omits some of them. Altogether 150,000 to 200,000 clones are present, approximately 90% being singletons, with the ten largest covering 4.3%. V dropped 2 bases and J dropped 8 bases, with 9 bases sitting between them. Germline CDR1 and CDR2: LGHDT and YNNKEL (reference sequence). The CDR3 has 13 residues. The V and J genes are TRBV3-1 (or the pseudogene TRBV3-2) and TRBJ1-4; D not certain. Sequencing used peripheral blood, obtained 28 days after the second AZD1222 dose. This TCR was recovered from an adult who received the AZD1222 COVID-19 vaccine. The CDR3 reads CASSQLAGEKLFF. CDR3 in DNA: TGTGCCAGCAGCCAACTGGCTGGCGAAAAACTGTTTTTT.